The clone carrying this T cell receptor beta chain came up a few times. The data were obtained in a study of early T cells in non-severe SARS-CoV-2 infection. The CDR3 spans 14 residues. Germline V lookup: CDR1 GTSNPN, CDR2 SVGIG (reference sequence). TCRdb re-derived calls from the 5' RACE reads in MiXCR, one entry per CDR3 protein. The sample has roughly 18,000 distinct CDR3 sequences, more than 5% seen once. The chain combines TRBV30 with TRBJ2-7, with 8 positions matching TRBD2. This clonotype was sampled from an adult who was a healthcare worker with PCR-confirmed SARS-CoV-2 infection or an uninfected control (not recorded which). The sequenced material came from whole blood. This CDR3 is CASTLADVSYEQYF. The CDR3 DNA follows: TGTGCTTCAACACTAGCGGACGTCTCCTACGAGCAGTACTTC.